Below are 2 T cell receptor beta chains sequenced from a single sample in a study of blood T cell repertoires in COVID-19. Sequenced by immunoSEQ multiplex PCR; TCRdb stores in-frame clones only, minus some. The sample yields some 300,000 clones, about 87% seen once. The material sequenced was peripheral blood. These receptors all come from a young woman who had recovered from COVID-19.

V usage is TRBV28 and J usage is TRBJ2-6; D might be TRBD1 (5 bases). CDR3 length: 14 amino acids. Germline V CDR1 and CDR2: MDHEN, SYDVKM. The germline V and J ends were trimmed by 8 bases and 1 base, with 9 bases remaining between them. The CDR3 DNA reads TGTGCCAGCTTCCCAGGGTCTGGGGCCAACGTCCTGACTTTC. This encodes CASFPGSGANVLTF.

The rearrangement uses TRBV28 and TRBJ1-5, with D possibly TRBD1 on 5 matching bases. This CDR3 spans 15 amino acids. CDR1 MDHEN and CDR2 SYDVKM come from the germline V gene. Trimming left V 9 bases short and J 2 bases short, with 17 bases between. This chain's CDR3 is CASNRGGAGNQPQHF. CDR3 in DNA: TGTGCCAGTAATCGGGGAGGGGCGGGCAATCAGCCCCAGCATTTT.